This TCR beta chain was captured in a study of beta chain features in type 1 diabetes. Unmatched junction bases numbered 11, after V lost 3 bases and J lost 5 bases. Germline lookup yields CDR1 SGDLS and CDR2 YYNGEE. The CDR3 sequence is 15 residues long. Sorting produced populations that all topped 98% purity. Broader study findings: In comparison with healthy donors, patients had naive, central memory and Treg TCRB repertoires that appeared more similar. Shorter templates might be favored by PCR, equally in patients and controls.

The whole isolated RNA underwent reverse transcription, so sequencing captured expressed TCRB transcripts. Sequencing used immunoSEQ multiplex PCR; TCRdb keeps in-frame clones, though not all of them. The sample holds about 150,000 clones; 11% are singletons and the top ten take 2% to 2.5%. Details on this clone: The antigen is not known.

This sequence was found in a man aged 18 to 30 in good health. The chain carries TRBV9 and TRBJ2-7; 7 bases match TRBD1. What was sequenced was central memory CD4+ T cells from blood. CDR3 residues: CASSGSQGRVNEQYF. CDR3 nucleotide sequence: TGTGCCAGCAGCGGATCACAGGGGCGAGTTAACGAGCAGTACTTC.